These T cell receptor beta chains were read from a single sample in a study of T cell clonotyping in hematopoietic cell transplantation. TCRdb keeps only in-frame clones here, not all; method: immunoSEQ multiplex PCR. The sample carries around 3,300 clones, about 70% recorded once. The specimen was peripheral blood mononuclear cells, collected 30 days after allogeneic stem cell transplant. The origin of the receptors is a male patient between 40 and 49 years old who had an allogeneic stem cell transplant from an unrelated donor, so the T cells may come from the graft donor. Some clones in this sample may be carry-over from other donors' samples. The CDR3 runs from the conserved cysteine through the conserved F or W. Each record gives: D gene, clone size, J gene, V gene, CDR3 protein, CDR3 DNA. The D gene is left open where the match is weak. Expanded clones are given a class, and other clones once, few, many or no size at all.

- | - | TRBJ1-4 | TRBV29-1 | CSVWGAEKLFF | TGCAGCGTTTGGGGGGCTGAAAAACTGTTTTTT
- | - | TRBJ1-2 | TRBV7-2 | CASSLGGRDYGYTF | TGTGCCAGCAGCTTAGGGGGAAGGGACTATGGCTACACCTTC
- | - | TRBJ1-5 | TRBV4-2 | CASSQDLTSNQPQHF | TGTGCCAGCAGCCAAGATCTTACGAGCAATCAGCCCCAGCATTTT
TRBD1 | once | TRBJ1-2 | TRBV18 | CASSPRPTGVYNYGYTF | TGTGCCAGCTCACCACGTCCTACAGGGGTGTATAACTATGGCTACACCTTC
TRBD2 | - | TRBJ2-3 | TRBV18 | CASSPPIAGTDTQYF | TGTGCCAGCTCACCACCAATAGCGGGGACAGATACGCAGTATTTT
- | - | TRBJ2-3 | TRBV7-2 | CASSFRDPNTDTQYF | TGTGCCAGCAGCTTCCGGGACCCAAACACAGATACGCAGTATTTT
TRBD1 | - | TRBJ1-5 | TRBV28 | CASSPTGGESNQPQHF | TGTGCCAGCAGCCCGACAGGGGGGGAAAGCAATCAGCCCCAGCATTTT
- | - | TRBJ1-5 | TRBV7-2 | CASSLNLAWDQPQHF | TGTGCCAGCAGCTTGAATCTAGCTTGGGATCAGCCCCAGCATTTT
- | - | TRBJ1-2 | TRBV28 | CASSLTAQGSYGYTF | TGTGCCAGCAGTTTGACAGCCCAAGGAAGCTATGGCTACACCTTC
- | - | TRBJ2-7 | TRBV6-7 | CASQGSYEQYF | TGTGCCAGTCAAGGGTCCTACGAGCAGTACTTC
TRBD2 | - | TRBJ2-4 | TRBV6-4 | CASSDGGVRNIQYF | TGTGCCAGCAGTGACGGGGGGGTACGAAACATTCAGTACTTC
- | - | TRBJ2-5 | TRBV5-1 | CASSLRETQYF | TGCGCCAGCAGCTTACGGGAGACCCAGTACTTC
- | few | TRBJ1-1 | TRBV2 | CAGGGMNTEAFF | TGTGCCGGCGGGGGGATGAACACTGAAGCTTTCTTT
- | - | TRBJ2-7 | TRBV7-8 | CASSFGRLLREQYF | TGTGCCAGCAGCTTCGGAAGACTGTTGCGCGAGCAGTACTTC
- | - | TRBJ1-5 | TRBV9 | CASSVGGYNQPQHF | TGTGCCAGCAGCGTTGGGGGGTATAATCAGCCCCAGCATTTT
- | - | TRBJ1-2 | TRBV19 | CASSRSQGSNYGYTF | TGTGCCAGTAGCAGATCTCAGGGATCTAACTATGGCTACACCTTC
TRBD2 | few | TRBJ2-7 | TRBV7-3 | CASSLTGGTIYEQYF | TGTGCCAGCAGCTTAACGGGAGGGACTATCTACGAGCAGTACTTC
- | - | TRBJ2-7 | TRBV15 | CATSRDVNRRARIYEQYF | TGTGCCACCAGCAGGGACGTAAATCGTAGGGCTCGGATCTACGAGCAGTACTTC
- | - | TRBJ1-2 | TRBV5-8 | CASSFATDYGYTF | TGTGCCAGCAGTTTCGCCACTGACTATGGCTACACCTTC
- | - | TRBJ1-2 | TRBV5-6 | CASSSVQRYGYTF | TGTGCCAGCAGCAGTGTCCAACGCTATGGCTACACCTTC
- | once | TRBJ2-3 | TRBV30 | CAWSSSTDTQYF | TGTGCCTGGAGTTCTAGCACAGATACGCAGTATTTT
- | - | TRBJ2-7 | TRBV7-9 | CASSLVTADSYEQYF | TGTGCCAGCAGCTTAGTTACCGCCGACTCCTACGAGCAGTACTTC
- | - | TRBJ1-2 | TRBV9 | CASSAGYGGYTF | TGTGCCAGCAGCGCCGGGTATGGCGGCTACACCTTC
- | few | TRBJ2-5 | TRBV7-2 | CASSLAPGRETQYF | TGTGCCAGCAGCTTAGCACCGGGGCGTGAGACCCAGTACTTC
TRBD2 | few | TRBJ2-4 | TRBV29-1 | CSHPRSGLGNIQYF | TGCAGCCATCCCCGTAGCGGGTTGGGAAACATTCAGTACTTC
TRBD1 | - | TRBJ2-7 | TRBV6-5 | CASARQGIGEQYF | TGTGCCAGCGCGAGACAGGGGATAGGCGAGCAGTACTTC
- | - | TRBJ1-1 | TRBV7-9 | CASSLVLDTEAFF | TGTGCCAGCAGCTTAGTCCTGGACACTGAAGCTTTCTTT
- | - | TRBJ2-2 | TRBV7-2 | CASSLVRSGELFF | TGTGCCAGCAGCTTAGTCAGATCCGGGGAGCTGTTTTTT
- | - | TRBJ2-7 | TRBV9 | CASSPRTVLSEQYF | TGTGCCAGCAGCCCCAGGACAGTCCTCTCCGAGCAGTACTTC
TRBD2 | few | TRBJ2-2 | TRBV14 | CASSYLAGGTGELFF | TGTGCCAGCAGCTATCTAGCGGGGGGCACCGGGGAGCTGTTTTTT
- | - | TRBJ1-6 | TRBV7-2 | CASSYSQDSSYNSPLHF | TGTGCCAGCAGCTATTCACAGGACAGCTCCTATAATTCACCCCTCCACTTT
- | - | TRBJ2-3 | TRBV5-4 | CASSRGPATQYF | TGTGCCAGCAGCCGAGGACCTGCTACGCAGTATTTT
TRBD1 | - | TRBJ1-2 | TRBV6-5 | CATKTGGTTNYGYTF | TGTGCCACCAAGACAGGGGGCACGACTAACTATGGCTACACCTTC
- | few | TRBJ2-7 | TRBV5-1 | CASSLADATSYEQYF | TGCGCCAGCAGCTTAGCGGACGCTACCTCCTACGAGCAGTACTTC
TRBD2 | - | TRBJ2-7 | TRBV6-5 | CASSRTSGGSFEQYF | TGTGCCAGCAGTCGAACGAGCGGGGGCAGTTTCGAGCAGTACTTC
- | - | TRBJ1-4 | TRBV6-5 | CASRRQAQNEKLFF | TGTGCCAGCAGACGACAGGCTCAGAATGAAAAACTGTTTTTT
- | - | TRBJ1-1 | TRBV7-9 | CASSLEGARTNTEAFF | TGTGCCAGCAGCTTAGAAGGGGCGAGAACGAACACTGAAGCTTTCTTT
- | few | TRBJ2-7 | TRBV6-5 | CASTRAGEQYF | TGTGCCAGCACCAGGGCGGGCGAGCAGTACTTC
- | - | TRBJ2-7 | TRBV7-8 | CASLRGTFSYEQYF | TGTGCCAGCCTCAGAGGGACATTCTCCTACGAGCAGTACTTC
- | - | TRBJ2-1 | TRBV10-3 | CAISESYDEQFF | TGTGCCATCAGTGAGTCCTACGATGAGCAGTTCTTC
TRBD2 | - | TRBJ2-1 | TRBV9 | CASSVGWSGGAYNEQFF | TGTGCCAGCAGCGTAGGATGGAGCGGGGGGGCCTACAATGAGCAGTTCTTC
- | - | TRBJ1-1 | TRBV25-1 | CASKVGIEAFF | TGTGCCAGCAAGGTGGGGATTGAAGCTTTCTTT
- | - | TRBJ2-7 | TRBV4-3 | CASSQHPGASYEQYF | TGCGCCAGCAGCCAACACCCTGGGGCTTCCTACGAGCAGTACTTC
- | - | TRBJ1-2 | TRBV7-9 | CASSLGPFYGYTF | TGTGCCAGCAGCTTAGGACCCTTTTATGGCTACACCTTC
- | few | TRBJ2-2 | TRBV7-3 | CASSPTNTGELFF | TGTGCCAGCAGCCCCACGAACACCGGGGAGCTGTTTTTT
- | few | TRBJ1-2 | TRBV9 | CASSHNINTNYGYTF | TGTGCCAGCAGCCACAACATAAACACTAACTATGGCTACACCTTC
- | once | TRBJ2-1 | TRBV27 | CASSLESSYNEQFF | TGTGCCAGCAGTTTGGAGAGCTCCTACAATGAGCAGTTCTTC
- | few | TRBJ1-2 | TRBV7-9 | CASSLGRASPNYGYTF | TGTGCCAGCAGCTTAGGTCGGGCCAGCCCTAACTATGGCTACACCTTC
- | - | TRBJ1-1 | TRBV25-1 | CASSGRGGVDTEAFF | TGTGCCAGCAGTGGAAGAGGGGGGGTGGACACTGAAGCTTTCTTT
- | - | TRBJ1-6 | TRBV29-1 | CSAVTGTLGSPLHF | TGCAGCGCCGTAACCGGGACATTAGGTTCACCCCTCCACTTT
TRBD1 | - | TRBJ1-1 | TRBV30 | CAWSVGGTGGTEAFF | TGTGCCTGGAGTGTAGGAGGGACAGGGGGCACTGAAGCTTTCTTT
- | - | TRBJ1-1 | TRBV7-9 | CASSPKRYPDRKMNTEAFF | TGTGCCAGCAGCCCAAAACGGTACCCGGACAGAAAAATGAACACTGAAGCTTTCTTT
- | few | TRBJ1-2 | TRBV5-4 | CASSLGAGSENYGYTF | TGTGCCAGCAGCTTGGGGGCGGGCAGCGAGAACTATGGCTACACCTTC
TRBD1 | - | TRBJ2-5 | TRBV29-1 | CSAGTGQETQYF | TGCAGCGCCGGGACAGGACAAGAGACCCAGTACTTC